This T cell receptor beta chain was found in a study of shared clonotypes between healthy human individuals. The wider study: Donors had three CD4 naive, three CD4 memory, two CD8 naive and one CD8 memory plate apiece. Findings and caveats of the study: Relative to memory subsets, naive subsets generally showed larger estimated richness. Some clonotypes were shared by all four sorted-subset donors, while others were not shared. The non-shared ones had lower generation probabilities than the shared ones.

The repertoire was sequenced with immunoSEQ multiplex PCR; TCRdb's copy has only in-frame clones and lacks some. The sample shows roughly 520,000 clones, 95% to 97% of them seen only once. This clone appeared a single time. The target antigen is unknown. Donors had no recently reported acute infections or vaccinations and were HIV-negative. The germline CDR1 and CDR2 sequences are SNHLY and FYNNEI. This CDR3 is 17 amino acids long. V lost 7 bases to trimming and J lost 2 bases, with 24 bases between them. The material sequenced was naive CD4+ T cells sorted from blood. This sample's subset: CD45RA+ positively selected. The V and J genes are TRBV2 and TRBJ2-7, with D tentatively TRBD2 (5 bases). This receptor was taken from a woman in her thirties in good health. CDR3 bases: TGTGCCAGCACCCGAAGGCGTGTCCCAGCGGATACCTACGAGCAGTACTTC. Its protein is CASTRRRVPADTYEQYF.